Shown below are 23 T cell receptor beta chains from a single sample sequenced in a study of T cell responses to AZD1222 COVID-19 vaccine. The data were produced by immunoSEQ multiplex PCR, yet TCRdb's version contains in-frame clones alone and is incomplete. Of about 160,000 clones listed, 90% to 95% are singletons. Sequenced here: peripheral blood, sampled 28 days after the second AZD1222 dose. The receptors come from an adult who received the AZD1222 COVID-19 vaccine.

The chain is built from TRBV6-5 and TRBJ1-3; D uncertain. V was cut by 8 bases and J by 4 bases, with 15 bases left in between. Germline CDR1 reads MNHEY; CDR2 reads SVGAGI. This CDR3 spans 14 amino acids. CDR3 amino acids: CASFQTGRGNTIYF. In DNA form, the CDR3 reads TGTGCCAGCTTCCAAACCGGCAGGGGAAACACCATATATTTT.

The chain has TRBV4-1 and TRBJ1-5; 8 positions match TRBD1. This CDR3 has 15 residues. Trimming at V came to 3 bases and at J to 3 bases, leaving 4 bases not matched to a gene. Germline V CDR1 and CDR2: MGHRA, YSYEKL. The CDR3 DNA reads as TGCGCCAGCAGCCAGCCGGACAGGGTCAATCAGCCCCAGCATTTT. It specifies CASSQPDRVNQPQHF.

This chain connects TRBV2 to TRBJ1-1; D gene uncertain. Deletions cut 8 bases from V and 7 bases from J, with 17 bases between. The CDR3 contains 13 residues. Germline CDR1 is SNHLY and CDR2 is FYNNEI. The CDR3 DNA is TGTGCCAGCCGTACGTCGGGAGAAATTGAAGCTTTCTTT. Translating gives CASRTSGEIEAFF.

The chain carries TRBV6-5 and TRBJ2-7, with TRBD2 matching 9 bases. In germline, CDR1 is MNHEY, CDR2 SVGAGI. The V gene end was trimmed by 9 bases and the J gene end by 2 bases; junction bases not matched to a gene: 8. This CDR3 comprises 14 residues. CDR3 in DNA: TGTGCCAGTAGACTGACTAGCGGAACCTACGAGCAGTACTTC. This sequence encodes CASRLTSGTYEQYF.

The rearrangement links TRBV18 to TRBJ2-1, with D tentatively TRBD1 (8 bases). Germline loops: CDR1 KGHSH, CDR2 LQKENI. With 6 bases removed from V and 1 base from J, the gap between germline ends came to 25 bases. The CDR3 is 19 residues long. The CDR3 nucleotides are TGTGCCAGCTCGCAACAGGGGGGAGGGCCAGGTGGTTCCTACAATGAGCAGTTCTTC. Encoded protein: CASSQQGGGPGGSYNEQFF.

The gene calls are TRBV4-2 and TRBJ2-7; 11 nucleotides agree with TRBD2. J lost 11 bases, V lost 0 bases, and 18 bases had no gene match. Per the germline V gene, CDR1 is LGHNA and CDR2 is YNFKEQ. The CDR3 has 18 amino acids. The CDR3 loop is CASSQDYGWGTSGPLEYF. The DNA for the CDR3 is TGTGCCAGCAGCCAAGATTACGGGTGGGGGACTAGCGGCCCACTAGAGTACTTC.

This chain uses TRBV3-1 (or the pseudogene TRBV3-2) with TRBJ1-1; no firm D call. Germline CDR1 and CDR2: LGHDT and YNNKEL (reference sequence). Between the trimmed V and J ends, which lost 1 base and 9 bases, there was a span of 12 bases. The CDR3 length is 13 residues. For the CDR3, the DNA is TGTGCCAGCAGCCAAGGGCAGGAGGCGAAAGCTTTCTTT. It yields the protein CASSQGQEAKAFF.

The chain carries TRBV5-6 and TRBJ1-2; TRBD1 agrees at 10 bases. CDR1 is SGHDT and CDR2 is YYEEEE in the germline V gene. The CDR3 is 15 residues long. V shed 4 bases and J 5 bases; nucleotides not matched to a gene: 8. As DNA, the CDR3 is TGTGCCAGCAGCCTCCGGGACAGGGGCTTGTATGGCTACACCTTC. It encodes CASSLRDRGLYGYTF.

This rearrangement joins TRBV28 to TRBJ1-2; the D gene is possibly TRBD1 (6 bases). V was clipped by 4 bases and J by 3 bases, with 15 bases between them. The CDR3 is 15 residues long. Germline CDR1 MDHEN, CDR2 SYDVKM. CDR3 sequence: CASSSPPSGDYGYTF. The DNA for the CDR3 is TGTGCCAGCAGTTCGCCTCCCTCAGGGGACTATGGCTACACCTTC.

The CDR3 DNA reads as TGTGCCAGCAGTTACACGGGACAGGGGCTTGAAAAACTGTTTTTT. This gives the protein CASSYTGQGLEKLFF. This chain joins TRBV6-5 and TRBJ1-4, with 10 bases fitting TRBD1. Per the germline V gene, CDR1 is MNHEY and CDR2 is SVGAGI. V lost 2 bases to trimming and J lost 7 bases; unmatched junction nucleotides: 4. This CDR3 has 15 residues.

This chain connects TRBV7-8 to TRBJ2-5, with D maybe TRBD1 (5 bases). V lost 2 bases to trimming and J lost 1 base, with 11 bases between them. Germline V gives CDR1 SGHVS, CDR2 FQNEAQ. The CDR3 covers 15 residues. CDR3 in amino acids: CASSLRDRVQETQYF. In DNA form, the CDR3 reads TGTGCCAGCAGCTTACGTGACAGAGTCCAAGAGACCCAGTACTTC.

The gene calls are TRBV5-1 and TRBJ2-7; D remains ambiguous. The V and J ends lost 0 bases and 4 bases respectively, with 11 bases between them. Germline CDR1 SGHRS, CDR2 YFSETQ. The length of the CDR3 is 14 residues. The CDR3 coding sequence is TGCGCCAGCAGCTTGGATTTCTACGGATACGAGCAGTACTTC. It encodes CASSLDFYGYEQYF.

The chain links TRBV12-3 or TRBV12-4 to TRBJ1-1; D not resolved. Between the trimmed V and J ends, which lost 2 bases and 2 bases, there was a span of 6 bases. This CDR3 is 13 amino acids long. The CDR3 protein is CASSLQANTEAFF. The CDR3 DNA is TGTGCCAGCAGTTTACAGGCCAACACTGAAGCTTTCTTT.

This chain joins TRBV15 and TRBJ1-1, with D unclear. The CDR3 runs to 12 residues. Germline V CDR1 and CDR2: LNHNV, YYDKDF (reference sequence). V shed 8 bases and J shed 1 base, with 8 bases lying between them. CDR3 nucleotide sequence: TGTGCCACCCTTGGAGGGAACACTGAAGCTTTCTTT. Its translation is CATLGGNTEAFF.

The CDR3 nucleotides are TGTGCCAGCGTGGCTGGCGCCAACTATGGCTACACCTTC. This sequence encodes CASVAGANYGYTF. The chain carries TRBV6-5 and TRBJ1-2; unclear D gene. CDR3 length equals 13 residues. Trimming took 8 bases from V and 2 from J, leaving 12 bases between them. CDR1 and CDR2 from the germline V gene are MNHEY and SVGAGI.

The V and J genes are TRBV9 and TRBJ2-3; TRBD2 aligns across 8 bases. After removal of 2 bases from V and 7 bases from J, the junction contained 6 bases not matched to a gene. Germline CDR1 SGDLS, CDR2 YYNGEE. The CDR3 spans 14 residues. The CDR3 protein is CASSVPSGRNTQYF. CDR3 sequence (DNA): TGTGCCAGCAGCGTTCCCAGCGGGAGAAATACGCAGTATTTT.

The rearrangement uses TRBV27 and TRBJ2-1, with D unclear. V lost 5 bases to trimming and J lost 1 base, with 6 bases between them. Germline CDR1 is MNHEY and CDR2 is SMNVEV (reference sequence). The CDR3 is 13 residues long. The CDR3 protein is CASSRPSYNEQFF. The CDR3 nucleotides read TGTGCCAGCAGTCGGCCTTCCTACAATGAGCAGTTCTTC.

The CDR3: CASSMPRGRGENYEQYF. Written as DNA, the CDR3 is TGTGCCAGTAGTATGCCCAGGGGGAGGGGAGAAAACTACGAGCAGTACTTC. This chain links TRBV19 with TRBJ2-7; D tentatively reads TRBD1 or TRBD2 (7 bases each). V was trimmed by 3 bases and J by 3 bases, leaving 21 bases between them. The CDR3 length is 17 residues. Germline V gene data show CDR1 as LNHDA and CDR2 as SQIVND (reference sequence).

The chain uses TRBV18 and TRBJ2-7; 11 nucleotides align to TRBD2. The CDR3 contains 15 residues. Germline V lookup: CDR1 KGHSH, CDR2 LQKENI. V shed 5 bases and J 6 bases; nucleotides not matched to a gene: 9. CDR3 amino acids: CASSFITSGSGEQYF. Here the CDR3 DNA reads TGTGCCAGCTCATTCATAACTAGCGGGAGTGGCGAGCAGTACTTC.

CDR3 nucleotides: TGTGCCAGCAGTCAAACCAGGGGGGACACTGAAGCTTTCTTT. Protein product: CASSQTRGDTEAFF. The chain employs TRBV7-9 and TRBJ1-1; 7 nucleotides match TRBD1. The CDR3 covers 14 residues. V lost 6 bases to trimming and J lost 3 bases; unmatched junction nucleotides: 7. CDR1 SEHNR and CDR2 FQNEAQ come from the germline V gene (reference sequence).

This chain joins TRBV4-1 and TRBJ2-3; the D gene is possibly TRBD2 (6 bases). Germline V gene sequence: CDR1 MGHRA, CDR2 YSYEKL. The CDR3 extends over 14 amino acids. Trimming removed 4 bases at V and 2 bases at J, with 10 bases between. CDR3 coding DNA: TGCGCCAGCAGCCCCGGGACTTTCACAGATACGCAGTATTTT. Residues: CASSPGTFTDTQYF.

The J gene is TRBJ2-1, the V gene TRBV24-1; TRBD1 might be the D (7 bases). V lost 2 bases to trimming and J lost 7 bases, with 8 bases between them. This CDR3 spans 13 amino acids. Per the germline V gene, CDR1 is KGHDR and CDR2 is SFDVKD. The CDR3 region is CATSDSGGNEQFF. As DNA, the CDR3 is TGTGCCACCAGTGATTCAGGGGGGAATGAGCAGTTCTTC.

CDR3 residues: CASSRFSRTNTEAFF. CDR3 bases: TGTGCCAGCAGCCGGTTCTCTCGAACGAACACTGAAGCTTTCTTT. The rearrangement links TRBV3-1 (or the pseudogene TRBV3-2) to TRBJ1-1; no definite D call. This CDR3 comprises 15 residues. V was clipped by 4 bases and J by 1 base, with 13 bases between them. CDR1 and CDR2 (germline): LGHDT, YNNKEL (reference sequence).